The 26 T cell receptor beta chains below were found in one sample sequenced in a study of cytomegalovirus exposure and HLA in healthy donors. Use of 60 Vbeta and 13 Jbeta primers characterized the PCR. Assay used: immunoSEQ multiplex PCR; TCRdb lists only in-frame clones, some missing. The data hold 120,000 to 150,000 clones, with roughly 78% observed a single time. Sequences were obtained from PBMCs. The receptor set was obtained from a man in his forties or fifties in good health and CMV-seropositive.

The V gene is TRBV10-3, the J gene TRBJ2-7; 9 bases are shared with TRBD1. The germline CDR1 and CDR2 sequences are ENHRY and SYGVKD. V lost 10 bases and J lost 3; bases outside the gene matches: 7. CDR3 size: 13 residues. CDR3 loop: CASGTGSGYEQYF. The CDR3 DNA reads TGTGCCAGCGGGACAGGGTCGGGCTACGAGCAGTACTTC.

The J gene is TRBJ2-1, the V gene TRBV11-3; 10 bases align to TRBD1. Trimming removed 5 bases from V and 6 bases from J; junction bases left unmatched: 4. The CDR3 covers 14 residues. CDR1 and CDR2 from the germline V gene are SGHNT and YENEEA. CDR3 amino acids: CASSPRTGGNEQFF. The DNA of the CDR3 is TGTGCCAGCAGCCCGCGGACAGGGGGCAATGAGCAGTTCTTC.

The J gene is TRBJ2-7, the V gene TRBV11-1, with D possibly TRBD2 on 5 matching bases. The V end was cut by 0 bases, the J end by 3 bases, with 12 bases between. Per germline, CDR1 SGHAT and CDR2 FQDESV (reference sequence). CDR3 length: 15 amino acids. CDR3 loop: CASSLARLEGYEQYF. The CDR3 DNA reads TGTGCCAGCAGCTTAGCCAGGCTTGAGGGCTACGAGCAGTACTTC. The entire variable domain, with the rest obtained from reference TRBV11-1 and TRBJ2-7, is as follows: EAEVAQSPRYKITEKSQAVAFWCDPISGHATLYWYRQILGQGPELLVQFQDESVVDDSQLPKDRFSAERLKGVDSTLKIQPAELGDSAMYLCASSLARLEGYEQYFGPGTRLTVT.

With respect to this clone: One junction end disagrees with the germline gene, perhaps due to a read error. The gene calls are TRBV7-9 and TRBJ1-5, with D unclear. The germline gives CDR1 SEHNR, CDR2 FQNEAQ (reference sequence). The CDR3 is 14 residues long. The CDR3 DNA follows: TGTTCCAGCACCCCTCTCGGGGACAATCAGCCCCAGCATTTT. This gives the protein CSSTPLGDNQPQHF.

The chain couples TRBV30 to TRBJ2-3; TRBD2 aligns across 12 bases. V gave up 5 bases and J gave up 4 bases; unmatched junction bases: 7. This CDR3 spans 15 amino acids. The germline gives CDR1 GTSNPN, CDR2 SVGIG (reference sequence). CDR3 sequence reads: CAWGRLAGEADTQYF. CDR3 sequence (DNA): TGTGCCTGGGGGAGACTAGCGGGAGAGGCAGATACGCAGTATTTT.

The chain recombines TRBV11-3 with TRBJ2-2; D call uncertain. V lost 4 bases and J lost 2, with 17 bases in between. The germline CDR1 and CDR2 sequences are SGHNT and YENEEA. This CDR3 has 17 amino acids. The CDR3 reads CASSSSVDWRNTGELFF. For the CDR3, the DNA is TGTGCCAGCAGCTCCTCAGTAGATTGGAGAAACACCGGGGAGCTGTTTTTT.

J is TRBJ2-7 and V is TRBV4-1, with 10 nucleotides matching TRBD2. Losses at the gene ends were 0 bases for V and 5 bases for J; bases not matched to a gene: 4. Germline loops: CDR1 MGHRA, CDR2 YSYEKL. This CDR3 region has 15 residues. In DNA, the CDR3 is TGCGCCAGCAGCCAAGACTCTAGCGGGAGTGACGAGCAGTACTTC. It yields the protein CASSQDSSGSDEQYF.

This clone was picked up one time. The chain has TRBV5-4 and TRBJ1-2, with 8 bases that match TRBD1. Germline V gives CDR1 SGHNT, CDR2 YYREEE (reference sequence). The CDR3 extends over 18 amino acids. Losses at the gene ends were 4 bases for V and 4 bases for J; bases not matched to a gene: 18. CDR3 nucleotide sequence: TGTGCCAGCAGCGGAAACCGGGACAGGACATCCTCTACCTATGGCTACACCTTC. As protein: CASSGNRDRTSSTYGYTF. Supplemented by reference TRBV5-4 and TRBJ1-2, the full variable domain reads ETGVTQSPTHLIKTRGQQVTLRCSSQSGHNTVSWYQQALGQGPQFIFQYYREEENGRGNFPPRFSGLQFPNYSSELNVNALELDDSALYLCASSGNRDRTSSTYGYTFGSGTRLTVV.

This sequence joins TRBV28 and TRBJ1-1; D is unresolved. The CDR3 is 15 residues long. Germline loops: CDR1 MDHEN, CDR2 SYDVKM. V was clipped by 3 bases and J by 2 bases, with 13 bases between them. CDR3 amino acids: CASSLIGEGNTEAFF. CDR3 bases: TGTGCCAGCAGTTTGATAGGAGAGGGAAACACTGAAGCTTTCTTT.

This clone was detected a few times. The chain combines TRBV10-3 with TRBJ2-7; 10 bases are a match to TRBD2. Per germline, CDR1 ENHRY and CDR2 SYGVKD. J gave up 3 bases and V 3 bases, and 8 bases lay outside the gene matches. This CDR3 comprises 16 residues. The chain's CDR3 is CAISDSPASGSYEQYF. The CDR3 region has the DNA TGTGCCATCAGTGACTCACCGGCTAGCGGGAGCTACGAGCAGTACTTC.

This clone has only one observation. J is TRBJ2-2 and V is TRBV5-1; D is unclear. The CDR3 runs to 14 residues. The V end lost 0 bases, the J end lost 5 bases, and 8 bases lay between the germline ends. Germline V gene sequence: CDR1 SGHRS, CDR2 YFSETQ. The CDR3 nucleotides read TGCGCCAGCAGCTTGGCGCAGGCGACCGGGGAGCTGTTTTTT. It encodes CASSLAQATGELFF.

The V and J genes are TRBV4-1 and TRBJ1-5; D gene ambiguous. Germline V gene data show CDR1 as MGHRA and CDR2 as YSYEKL. Deletions cut 1 base from V and 9 bases from J, with 13 bases between. The CDR3 runs 14 residues. The CDR3 sequence: CASSQGQYGRPQHF. As DNA, the CDR3 is TGCGCCAGCAGCCAAGGTCAGTACGGGAGGCCCCAGCATTTT.

V and J are TRBV14 and TRBJ1-2; 12 bases line up with TRBD1. After removal of 3 bases from V and 5 bases from J, the junction contained 4 bases not matched to a gene. Germline V gives CDR1 SGHDN, CDR2 FVKESK. This CDR3 has 15 residues. CDR3 DNA sequence: TGTGCCAGCAGCCAGGGGGACAGGGGGCCTTATGGCTACACCTTC. Protein product: CASSQGDRGPYGYTF.

This clone was seen more than once but under ten times. The V and J genes are TRBV4-3 and TRBJ2-3; perhaps TRBD2 as D (7 bases). The V and J ends lost 2 bases and 3 bases respectively, with 12 bases between them. Germline values: CDR1 LGHNA, CDR2 YSLEER. This CDR3 spans 15 amino acids. CDR3 protein: CASSQRGAPTDTQYF. The CDR3 DNA reads TGCGCCAGCAGCCAACGGGGGGCGCCGACAGATACGCAGTATTTT.

The CDR3 region has the DNA TGTGCCAGCTCACCACGACTGAGCTCCTACAATGAGCAGTTCTTC. This gives the protein CASSPRLSSYNEQFF. V is TRBV18 and J is TRBJ2-1; D is unclear. Germline V CDR1 and CDR2: KGHSH, LQKENI. The CDR3 length is 15 residues. V shed 1 base and J shed 0 bases, with 7 bases lying between them.

The CDR3 bases are TGTGCCAGTAGTATCTTGACGGGACAGGGTAACTATGGCTACACCTTC. This sequence encodes CASSILTGQGNYGYTF. The V call is TRBV19, the J call TRBJ1-2, with TRBD1 matching 9 bases. The CDR3 is made up of 16 amino acids. The germline V gene has CDR1 LNHDA and CDR2 SQIVND (reference sequence). V dropped 3 bases and J dropped 1; count of bases not matched to a gene: 6.

The chain couples TRBV6-5 to TRBJ2-1, with 14 positions matching TRBD2. The V gene end was trimmed by 7 bases and the J gene end by 7 bases; junction bases not matched to a gene: 6. Germline loops: CDR1 MNHEY, CDR2 SVGAGI. This CDR3 contains 15 residues. The CDR3: CASTYGTSGRNEQFF. The DNA of the CDR3 is TGTGCCAGCACCTATGGGACTAGCGGGAGAAATGAGCAGTTCTTC.

The chain couples TRBV18 to TRBJ1-4; 7 bases agree with TRBD1. The CDR3 has 14 amino acids. Germline V CDR1 and CDR2: KGHSH, LQKENI. The V gene end was trimmed by 2 bases and the J gene end by 8 bases; junction bases not matched to a gene: 5. The CDR3 DNA reads as TGTGCCAGCTCACCAGACAGGGTAACAGAAAAACTGTTTTTT. This sequence encodes CASSPDRVTEKLFF.

This clone showed up just a few times. V gene TRBV6-4 combines with J gene TRBJ2-3; 11 bases match TRBD2. This CDR3 spans 15 amino acids. The J segment lost 4 bases and the V segment lost 2 bases, leaving 2 bases of the junction unmatched. The V gene's germline CDR1 is MRHNA and CDR2 SNTAGT. This chain's CDR3 is CASSDTSGSSDTQYF. The CDR3 nucleotides are TGTGCCAGCAGTGACACTAGCGGGAGCTCAGATACGCAGTATTTT.

The chain joins TRBV4-1 to TRBJ1-1, with D perhaps TRBD1 (5 bases). There are 16 residues in the CDR3. The germline V gene encodes CDR1 MGHRA and CDR2 YSYEKL. The V gene lost 3 bases and the J gene lost 0 bases, with 14 bases spanning the gap. Here the CDR3 reads CASSHPLGGMNTEAFF. The CDR3 region has the DNA TGCGCCAGCAGCCATCCCCTGGGGGGGATGAACACTGAAGCTTTCTTT.

As DNA, the CDR3 is TGTGCCAGCAGTTCGCGGGCGGCAGGATCCTACAATGAGCAGTTCTTC. It encodes CASSSRAAGSYNEQFF. The rearrangement joins TRBV28 to TRBJ2-1; D possibly corresponds to TRBD2 (5 bases). There are 16 residues in the CDR3. Germline assignment: CDR1 MDHEN and CDR2 SYDVKM. The germline V and J ends were trimmed by 4 bases and 1 base, with 14 bases remaining between them.

Here the CDR3 DNA reads TGTGCCAGCAGCCCCTCTAGCGGGCGACTGGCTGATACGCAGTATTTT. Translating it yields CASSPSSGRLADTQYF. This chain connects TRBV7-2 to TRBJ2-3; TRBD2 agrees at 8 bases. CDR1 is SGHTA, CDR2 FQGNSA, per germline. J was trimmed by 6 bases and V by 5 bases; bases with no gene match: 13. The CDR3 consists of 16 residues. The variable domain in full, completed from reference TRBV7-2 and TRBJ2-3, reads GAGVSQSPSNKVTEKGKDVELRCDPISGHTALYWYRQSLGQGLEFLIYFQGNSAPDKSGLPSDRFSAERTGGSVSTLTIQRTQQEDSAVYLCASSPSSGRLADTQYFGPGTRLTVL.

This clone has more than one count but fewer than ten. J is TRBJ2-1 and V is TRBV7-9, with D perhaps TRBD1 (6 bases). Germline V gene data show CDR1 as SEHNR and CDR2 as FQNEAQ (reference sequence). The CDR3 is made up of 15 amino acids. The V and J ends lost 7 bases and 1 base respectively, with 14 bases between them. The CDR3 region is CASILQGSSYNEQFF. In DNA, the CDR3 is TGTGCCAGCATTCTCCAGGGGAGTTCCTACAATGAGCAGTTCTTC.

A remark on this clone: At one of its ends the junction is not consistent with the germline gene, which may arise from a read error. This chain connects TRBV19 to TRBJ2-7; 8 bases fit TRBD2. The CDR3 length is 16 residues. Germline V CDR1 and CDR2: LNHDA, SQIVND (reference sequence). CDR3 loop: CAGSPGGANIFYEQYF. CDR3 coding DNA: TGTGCCGGTAGCCCGGGGGGGGCGAATATCTTCTACGAGCAGTACTTC.

The CDR3 reads CASSIESGVTEAFF. As DNA, the CDR3 is TGTGCCAGTAGTATAGAGTCAGGGGTCACTGAAGCTTTCTTT. The rearrangement links TRBV19 to TRBJ1-1; tentative D call: TRBD1 (6 bases). This CDR3 region has 14 residues. The V and J ends lost 0 bases and 4 bases respectively, with 9 bases between them. Germline-derived CDR1 and CDR2 are LNHDA and SQIVND (reference sequence).

V is TRBV18 and J is TRBJ1-4; 7 nucleotides agree with TRBD1. From germline, CDR1 is KGHSH and CDR2 LQKENI. Trimming at V came to 4 bases and at J to 6 bases, leaving 8 bases not matched to a gene. The CDR3 has 15 residues. The CDR3 region has the DNA TGTGCCAGCTCACTATTTGCTACAGGGGATGAAAAACTGTTTTTT. Encoded protein: CASSLFATGDEKLFF.